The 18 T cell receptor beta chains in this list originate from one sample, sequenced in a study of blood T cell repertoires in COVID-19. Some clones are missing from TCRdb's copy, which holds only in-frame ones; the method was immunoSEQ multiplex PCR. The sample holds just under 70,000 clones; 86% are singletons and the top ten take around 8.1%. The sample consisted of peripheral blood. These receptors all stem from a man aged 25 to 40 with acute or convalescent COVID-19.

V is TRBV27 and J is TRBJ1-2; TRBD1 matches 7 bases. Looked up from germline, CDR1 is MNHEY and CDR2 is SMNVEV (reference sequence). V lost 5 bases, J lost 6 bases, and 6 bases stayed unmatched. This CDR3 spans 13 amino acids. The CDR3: CASSPDRYDGYTF. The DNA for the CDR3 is TGTGCCAGCAGTCCGGACAGGTATGATGGCTACACCTTC.

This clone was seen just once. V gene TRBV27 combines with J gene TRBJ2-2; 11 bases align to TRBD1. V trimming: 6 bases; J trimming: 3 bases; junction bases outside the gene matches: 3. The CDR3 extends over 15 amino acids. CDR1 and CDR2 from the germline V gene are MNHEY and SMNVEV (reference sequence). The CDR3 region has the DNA TGTGCCAGCAGGACGGGACAGGGGGACACCGGGGAGCTGTTTTTT. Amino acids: CASRTGQGDTGELFF.

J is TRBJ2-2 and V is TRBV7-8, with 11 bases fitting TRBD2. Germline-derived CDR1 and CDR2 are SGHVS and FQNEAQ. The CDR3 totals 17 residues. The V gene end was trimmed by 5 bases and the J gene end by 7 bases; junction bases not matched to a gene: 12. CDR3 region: CASSPHTSGRAIGELFF. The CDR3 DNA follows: TGTGCCAGCAGCCCGCACACTAGCGGGAGAGCGATCGGGGAGCTGTTTTTT.

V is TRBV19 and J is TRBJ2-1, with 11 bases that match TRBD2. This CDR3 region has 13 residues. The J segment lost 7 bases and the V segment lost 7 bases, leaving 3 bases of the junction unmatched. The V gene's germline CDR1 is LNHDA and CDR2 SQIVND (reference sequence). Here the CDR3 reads CASTVAGGNEQFF. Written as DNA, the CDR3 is TGTGCCAGTACCGTAGCGGGGGGGAATGAGCAGTTCTTC.

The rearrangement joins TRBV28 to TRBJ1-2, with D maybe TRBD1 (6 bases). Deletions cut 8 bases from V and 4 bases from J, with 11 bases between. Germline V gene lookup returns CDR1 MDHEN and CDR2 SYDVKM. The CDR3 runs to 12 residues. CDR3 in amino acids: CASGGGLYGYTF. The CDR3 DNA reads TGTGCCAGCGGGGGGGGCCTCTATGGCTACACCTTC.

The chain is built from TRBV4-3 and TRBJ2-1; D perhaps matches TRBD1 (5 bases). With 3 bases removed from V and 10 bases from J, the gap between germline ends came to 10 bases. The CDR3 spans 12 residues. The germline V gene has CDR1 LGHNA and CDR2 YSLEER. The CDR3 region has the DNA TGCGCCAGCAGCCATATAGGGGAAGAGCAGTTCTTC. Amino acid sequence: CASSHIGEEQFF.

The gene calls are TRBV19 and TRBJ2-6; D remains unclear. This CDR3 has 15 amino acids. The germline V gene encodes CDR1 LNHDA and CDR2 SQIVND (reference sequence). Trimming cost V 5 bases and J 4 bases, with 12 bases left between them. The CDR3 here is CASSFVRTGANVLTF. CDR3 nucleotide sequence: TGTGCCAGTAGTTTCGTCAGAACCGGGGCCAACGTCCTGACTTTC. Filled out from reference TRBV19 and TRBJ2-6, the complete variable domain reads DGGITQSPKYLFRKEGQNVTLSCEQNLNHDAMYWYRQDPGQGLRLIYYSQIVNDFQKGDIAEGYSVSREKKESFPLTVTSAQKNPTAFYLCASSFVRTGANVLTFGAGSRLTVL.

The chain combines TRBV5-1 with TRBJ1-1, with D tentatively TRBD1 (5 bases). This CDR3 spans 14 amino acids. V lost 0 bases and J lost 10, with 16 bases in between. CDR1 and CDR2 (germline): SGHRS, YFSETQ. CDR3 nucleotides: TGCGCCAGCAGCTTGGCGGGGCAAACTAGCGGAGCTTTCTTT. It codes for CASSLAGQTSGAFF.

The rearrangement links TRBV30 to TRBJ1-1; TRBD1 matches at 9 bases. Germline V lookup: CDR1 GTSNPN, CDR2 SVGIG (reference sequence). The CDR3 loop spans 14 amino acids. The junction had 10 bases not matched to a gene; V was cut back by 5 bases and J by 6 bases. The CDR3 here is CAWSQTGGIAEAFF. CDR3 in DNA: TGTGCCTGGTCACAGACAGGGGGGATCGCTGAAGCTTTCTTT. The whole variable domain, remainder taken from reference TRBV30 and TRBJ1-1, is SQTIHQWPATLVQPVGSPLSLECTVEGTSNPNLYWYRQAAGRGLQLLFYSVGIGQISSEVPQNLSASRPQDRQFILSSKKLLLSDSGFYLCAWSQTGGIAEAFFGQGTRLTVV.

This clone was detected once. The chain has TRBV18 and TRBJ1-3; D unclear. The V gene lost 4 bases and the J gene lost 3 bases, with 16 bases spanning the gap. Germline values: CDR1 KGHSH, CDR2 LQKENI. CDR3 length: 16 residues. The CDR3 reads CASSLQGRSNGNTIYF. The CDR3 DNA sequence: TGTGCCAGCTCACTACAAGGCCGGAGTAATGGAAACACCATATATTTT.

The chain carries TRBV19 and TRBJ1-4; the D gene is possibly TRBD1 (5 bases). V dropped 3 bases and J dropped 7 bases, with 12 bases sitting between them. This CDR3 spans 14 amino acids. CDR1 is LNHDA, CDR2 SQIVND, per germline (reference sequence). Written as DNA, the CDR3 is TGTGCCAGTAGTATGGACGGGGGGATTGAAAAACTGTTTTTT. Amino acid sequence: CASSMDGGIEKLFF. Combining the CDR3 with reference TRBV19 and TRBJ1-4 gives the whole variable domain DGGITQSPKYLFRKEGQNVTLSCEQNLNHDAMYWYRQDPGQGLRLIYYSQIVNDFQKGDIAEGYSVSREKKESFPLTVTSAQKNPTAFYLCASSMDGGIEKLFFGSGTQLSVL.

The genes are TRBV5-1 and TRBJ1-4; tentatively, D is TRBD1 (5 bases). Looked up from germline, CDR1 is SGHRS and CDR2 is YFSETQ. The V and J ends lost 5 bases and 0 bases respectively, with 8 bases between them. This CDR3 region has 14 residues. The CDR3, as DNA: TGCGCCAGCAGATCAGGGACAACTAATGAAAAACTGTTTTTT. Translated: CASRSGTTNEKLFF.

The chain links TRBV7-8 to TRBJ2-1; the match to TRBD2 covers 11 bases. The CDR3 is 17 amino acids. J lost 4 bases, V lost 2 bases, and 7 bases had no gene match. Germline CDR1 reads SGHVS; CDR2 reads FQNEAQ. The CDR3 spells CASSLLALAGVYNEQFF. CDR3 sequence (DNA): TGTGCCAGCAGCTTATTAGCACTAGCGGGAGTTTACAATGAGCAGTTCTTC.

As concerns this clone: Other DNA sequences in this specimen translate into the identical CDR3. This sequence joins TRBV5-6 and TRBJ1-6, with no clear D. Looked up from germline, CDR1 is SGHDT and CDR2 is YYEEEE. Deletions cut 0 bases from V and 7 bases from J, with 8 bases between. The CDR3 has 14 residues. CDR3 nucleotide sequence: TGTGCCAGCAGCTTGGACAGCCGGAATTCACCCCTCCACTTT. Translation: CASSLDSRNSPLHF.

CDR3 DNA sequence: TGTGCCAGCAGCACTCCCGGACAGGAGGGTGAAAAACTGTTTTTT. Translated: CASSTPGQEGEKLFF. V is TRBV5-4 and J is TRBJ1-4; TRBD1 matches at 7 bases. V shed 4 bases and J 7 bases; nucleotides not matched to a gene: 10. There are 15 residues in the CDR3. Germline V gene lookup returns CDR1 SGHNT and CDR2 YYREEE (reference sequence).

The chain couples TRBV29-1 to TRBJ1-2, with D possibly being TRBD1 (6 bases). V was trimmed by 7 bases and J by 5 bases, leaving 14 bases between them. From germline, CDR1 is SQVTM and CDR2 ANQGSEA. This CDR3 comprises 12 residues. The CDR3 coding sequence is TGCAGCGCACGCCGGGACACTTATGGCTACACCTTC. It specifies CSARRDTYGYTF. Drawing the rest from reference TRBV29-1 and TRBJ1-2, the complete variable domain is SAVISQKPSRDICQRGTSLTIQCQVDSQVTMMFWYRQQPGQSLTLIATANQGSEATYESGFVIDKFPISRPNLTFSTLTVSNMSPEDSSIYLCSARRDTYGYTFGSGTRLTVV.

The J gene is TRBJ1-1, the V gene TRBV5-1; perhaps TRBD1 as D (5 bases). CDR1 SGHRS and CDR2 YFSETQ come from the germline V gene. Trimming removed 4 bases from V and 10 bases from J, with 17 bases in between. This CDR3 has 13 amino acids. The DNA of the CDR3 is TGCGCCAGCAGCGCGTCGGGGGACGGACTAGCTTTCTTT. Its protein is CASSASGDGLAFF.

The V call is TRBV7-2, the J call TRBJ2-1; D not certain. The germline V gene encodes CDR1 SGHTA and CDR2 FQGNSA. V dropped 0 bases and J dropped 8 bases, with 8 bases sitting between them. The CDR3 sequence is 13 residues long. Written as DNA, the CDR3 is TGTGCCAGCAGCTTAGCCTTAGCAGATGAGCAGTTCTTC. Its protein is CASSLALADEQFF.